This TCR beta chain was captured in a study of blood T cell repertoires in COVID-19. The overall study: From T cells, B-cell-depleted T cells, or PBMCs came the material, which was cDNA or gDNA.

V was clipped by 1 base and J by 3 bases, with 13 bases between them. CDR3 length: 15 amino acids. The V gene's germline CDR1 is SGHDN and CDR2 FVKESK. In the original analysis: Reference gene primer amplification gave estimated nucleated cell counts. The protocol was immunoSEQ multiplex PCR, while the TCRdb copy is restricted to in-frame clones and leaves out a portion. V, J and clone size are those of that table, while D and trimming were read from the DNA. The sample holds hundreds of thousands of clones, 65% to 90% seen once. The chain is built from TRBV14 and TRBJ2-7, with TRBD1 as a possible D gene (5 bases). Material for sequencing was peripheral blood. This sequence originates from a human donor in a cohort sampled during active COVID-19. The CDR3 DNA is TGTGCCAGCAGCCAAGGTCAGGGAACGGGCTACGAGCAGTACTTC. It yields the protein CASSQGQGTGYEQYF.